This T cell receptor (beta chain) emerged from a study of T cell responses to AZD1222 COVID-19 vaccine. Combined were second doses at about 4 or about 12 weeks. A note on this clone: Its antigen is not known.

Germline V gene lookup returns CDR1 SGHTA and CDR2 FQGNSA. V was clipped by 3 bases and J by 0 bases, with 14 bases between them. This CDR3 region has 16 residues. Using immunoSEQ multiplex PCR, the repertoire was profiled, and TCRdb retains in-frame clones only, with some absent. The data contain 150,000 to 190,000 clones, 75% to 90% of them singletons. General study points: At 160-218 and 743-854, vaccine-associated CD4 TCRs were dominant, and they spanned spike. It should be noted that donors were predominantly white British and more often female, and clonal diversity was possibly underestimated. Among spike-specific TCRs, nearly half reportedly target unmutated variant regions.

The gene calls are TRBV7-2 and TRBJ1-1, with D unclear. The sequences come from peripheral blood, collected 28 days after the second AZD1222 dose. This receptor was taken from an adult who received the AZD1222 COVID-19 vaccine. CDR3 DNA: TGTGCCAGCAGCTTTGGATTAGGACGCATGAACACTGAAGCTTTCTTT. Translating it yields CASSFGLGRMNTEAFF. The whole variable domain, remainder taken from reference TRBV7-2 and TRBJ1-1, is GAGVSQSPSNKVTEKGKDVELRCDPISGHTALYWYRQSLGQGLEFLIYFQGNSAPDKSGLPSDRFSAERTGGSVSTLTIQRTQQEDSAVYLCASSFGLGRMNTEAFFGQGTRLTVV.